This TCR beta chain was sequenced in a study of OX40 agonist ivuxolimab in advanced cancers. Study context: Partial responses occurred in Three dose-escalation patients, one with hepatocellular carcinoma and two with cutaneous melanoma.

As to this clone: This CDR3 is also generated by other DNA sequences in the sample.

The repertoire was sequenced with immunoSEQ multiplex PCR; TCRdb's copy has only in-frame clones and lacks some. The sample lists tens of thousands of clones, roughly 87% occurring once. Blood was sampled at baseline, cycle 4 day 1, and cycle 7 day 1. The V end lost 0 bases, the J end lost 4 bases, and 10 bases lay between the germline ends. The V gene's germline CDR1 is MNHEY and CDR2 SVGAGI. The CDR3 is made up of 14 amino acids. The V and J genes are TRBV6-5 and TRBJ2-7; weak D call: TRBD1 (6 bases). The sequencing used CD4+ or CD8+ T cells sorted from blood, collected in a trial of the OX40 agonist ivuxolimab. The receptor was derived from an adult with an advanced solid tumor such as melanoma, head and neck, liver or kidney cancer. CDR3 sequence reads: CASSYSQGSYEQYF. The CDR3 DNA reads as TGTGCCAGCAGTTACTCACAGGGATCTTACGAGCAGTACTTC.